This TCR beta chain was recovered during a study of a mutant IDH1 vaccine in newly diagnosed glioma. Study details: Patients, over weeks 1, 3, 5, 7, 11, 15, 19 and 23, received a total of eight vaccinations. Most patients had received both radiotherapy and temozolomide, the prior options being radiotherapy, temozolomide, or both. Study-wide points: There seemed to be no relation between pseudoprogression and changes in top peripheral T cell clonotypes.

The repertoire was sequenced with immunoSEQ multiplex PCR; TCRdb's copy has only in-frame clones and lacks some. The top ten hold roughly 2% of the sample, which has almost 85,000 clones, roughly 85% seen once. Stated time point: week 23, last vaccination. Doses comprised 300 ug of mutant IDH1 20-mer peptide each, plus topical imiquimod. Every donor had a new WHO grade 3 or 4 astrocytoma that was IDH1-mutant, with loss of nuclear ATRX. Notes on this clone: The antigen is not known.

Germline values: CDR1 SGHDT, CDR2 YYEEEE. The junction had 10 bases not matched to a gene; V was cut back by 2 bases and J by 5 bases. The CDR3 extends over 17 amino acids. The gene calls are TRBV5-6 and TRBJ2-5; TRBD2 matches 12 bases. Sample: PBMCs, taken from a glioma patient whose treatment included an IDH1 peptide vaccine. The origin of this receptor is a man younger than 45 with glioma. Some clones in this sample may be carry-over from other donors' samples. The CDR3, as DNA: TGTGCCAGCAGCTTACCCGAGACTAGCGGGAGCTGGGAGACCCAGTACTTC. Translated: CASSLPETSGSWETQYF.